This T cell receptor (beta chain) emerged from a study of response to subunit inactivated influenza vaccine. This CDR3 comprises 14 residues. V lost 3 bases and J lost 4, with 12 bases in between. Germline V CDR1 and CDR2: DFQATT, SNEGSKA (reference sequence). From the RT-PCR reads, TCRdb called clonotypes with MiXCR, one entry per CDR3 protein. This table has about 500,000 distinct CDR3 sequences, about 17% appearing once. General study results and limits: The authors suggested that every seasonal influenza vaccination recruits few new T cells.

In regard to this clonotype: The antigen remains unidentified.

The specimen was CD4+ T cells sorted from PBMCs, collected 23 months after vaccination. This receptor was obtained from a man aged 45-69 years who received an inactivated influenza vaccine. The gene calls are TRBV20-1 and TRBJ2-2; D call uncertain. The CDR3 is CSARSSVGTGELFF. CDR3 sequence (DNA): TGCAGTGCTAGGTCCAGCGTCGGCACCGGGGAGCTGTTTTTT.